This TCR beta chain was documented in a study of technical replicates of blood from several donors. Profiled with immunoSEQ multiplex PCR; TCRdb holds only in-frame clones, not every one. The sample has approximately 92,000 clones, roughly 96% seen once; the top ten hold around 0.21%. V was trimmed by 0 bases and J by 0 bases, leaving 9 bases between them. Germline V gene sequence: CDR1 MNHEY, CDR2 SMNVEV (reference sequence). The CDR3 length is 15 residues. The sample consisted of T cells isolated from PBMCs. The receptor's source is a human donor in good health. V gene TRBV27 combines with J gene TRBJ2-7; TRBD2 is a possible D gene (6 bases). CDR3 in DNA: TGTGCCAGCAGTTTATCCGGGGGAGACTCCTACGAGCAGTACTTC. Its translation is CASSLSGGDSYEQYF.